This paragraph reports one T cell receptor (beta chain). This clone's antigen is unknown. Nothing much larger sits one base from this clone, and base qualities are not available. The immunoSEQ Assay, a bias-controlled multiplex PCR, was used to amplify TCRbeta CDR3 regions from genomic DNA. Processing in the source paper ran as follows. The number of nucleated cells in each sample was estimated by amplification of reference gene primers within the assay. To quantify the absolute abundance of each unique TCRbeta CDR3 rearrangement, sequence reads were collapsed and filtered. For each sample, productive Simpson clonality was calculated as the square root of Simpson's diversity index over productive rearrangements. TCRdb carries this immuneACCESS record with in-frame sequences only. Its versions omit some clonotypes, under half of them owing to an unresolved V gene in the studies checked, with the rest unexplained. V and J calls and clone size are those listed in that table; D and trimming were worked out from the DNA. This sample is represented by about 150,000 clones; roughly 80% of them were singletons. About 1.8% of the sample is held by the ten biggest clonotypes.

Clipping removes 10 bases from V and 3 bases from J, with 11 as the unmatched junction base count. The CDR3 runs 14 amino acids, cysteine and phenylalanine included. Only the CDR3 part of the read is kept: 42 bases, read in frame from the first base. According to the germline V gene (reference sequence), CDR1 reads LNHDA and CDR2 reads SQIVND. The data belong to a study of blood T cell repertoires in COVID-19 (dated by TCRdb to 2019 to 2021). General notes on the study: Samples from collaborators originated in the United States, Italy and Spain and spanned both the acute and convalescent phases of COVID-19. Where available, HLA class I and class II types were taken from metadata supplied by the sample provider and were not determined by assay-based typing. Deeply sampled blood TCRbeta repertoires from subjects exposed to, actively infected with, or recovered from COVID-19 were included in the dataset. The repertoires were released in a freely available public database meant as a resource for research on the immune response to SARS-CoV-2. Samples came from the ongoing ImmuneRACE study (first 160 participants) plus 1,254 subjects from 6 global collaborators. The sample metadata nearly always contained a de-identified subject ID, COVID-19 status, age in years and sex. The material from the prospective study consisted of cDNA or gDNA derived from T cells, B-cell-depleted T cells, or PBMCs.

Overall results and qualifications from the work: Clinical and demographic metadata were provided uncurated, with the amount varying by source and participant.

Whole blood was collected in K2EDTA tubes by collaborating institutions according to the institutions' own protocols. For TCRbeta analysis, collaborator samples were shipped as frozen whole blood, as isolated PBMCs, or as DNA extracted from either sample type. The sequencing sample was made of peripheral blood. This sequence was found in an older man with acute or convalescent COVID-19. The rearranged chain carries TRBV19 and TRBJ1-2; 7 junctional bases match TRBD1. At the DNA level, the sequence is TGTGCCACTCTGGGGCAGGGGGGCCACTATGGCTACACCTTC. Protein translation: CATLGQGGHYGYTF.